This passage covers 23 T cell receptor beta chains from one sample sequenced in a study of T cell changes during pregnancy in multiple sclerosis. The data were produced by immunoSEQ multiplex PCR, yet TCRdb's version contains in-frame clones alone and is incomplete. This table has tens of thousands of clones, around 90% appearing once. This specimen consisted of peripheral blood, obtained in the third trimester of pregnancy. The receptors originated from a female donor with multiple sclerosis, enrolled in a pregnancy study.

V is TRBV7-9 and J is TRBJ2-7; D possibly corresponds to TRBD2 (6 bases). Trimming stripped 3 bases from V and 4 bases from J, with 16 bases between. The germline V gene has CDR1 SEHNR and CDR2 FQNEAQ (reference sequence). The CDR3 runs to 15 residues. The CDR3 loop reads CASSFARGVRYEQYF. CDR3 nucleotide sequence: TGTGCCAGCAGCTTCGCCCGCGGGGTTCGGTACGAGCAGTACTTC. The full variable domain, rest sourced from reference TRBV7-9 and TRBJ2-7, is DTGVSQNPRHKITKRGQNVTFRCDPISEHNRLYWYRQTLGQGPEFLTYFQNEAQLEKSRLLSDRFSAERPKGSFSTLEIQRTEQGDSAMYLCASSFARGVRYEQYFGPGTRLTVT.

The V gene is TRBV27, the J gene TRBJ1-2, with TRBD1 matching 8 bases. CDR3 size: 17 residues. The germline V gene has CDR1 MNHEY and CDR2 SMNVEV (reference sequence). With 6 bases clipped from V and 4 bases from J, the junction kept 16 bases outside the gene matches. CDR3 DNA sequence: TGTGCCAGCAGCCCAACTGCGGCAGGGGGCGCGGGCTATGGCTACACCTTC. Its translation is CASSPTAAGGAGYGYTF.

The chain couples TRBV7-8 to TRBJ2-5; 9 positions agree with TRBD1. The CDR3 has 16 residues. Germline CDR1 SGHVS, CDR2 FQNEAQ. With V trimmed by 4 bases and J by 4 bases, 10 bases remained unmatched. The CDR3 DNA reads TGTGCCAGCAGCTCTCGAGGAGGACAGGGGATAGAGACCCAGTACTTC. It translates to CASSSRGGQGIETQYF.

This chain links TRBV5-1 with TRBJ2-7; no clear D gene. Trimming removed 0 bases at V and 5 bases at J, with 9 bases between. CDR3 length equals 13 residues. Germline assignment: CDR1 SGHRS and CDR2 YFSETQ. The CDR3: CASSLAANHEQYF. The CDR3 DNA is TGCGCCAGCAGCTTGGCCGCGAACCACGAGCAGTACTTC.

The chain combines TRBV28 with TRBJ1-5; TRBD1 matches 7 bases. Germline trimming cut 5 bases from V and 3 bases from J; bases unmatched to any gene: 7. Germline CDR1 reads MDHEN; CDR2 reads SYDVKM. This CDR3 region has 15 residues. The CDR3 DNA follows: TGTGCCAGCAGTACCGGGACAGTCAACAATCAGCCCCAGCATTTT. As protein: CASSTGTVNNQPQHF. Filled out from reference TRBV28 and TRBJ1-5, the complete variable domain reads DVKVTQSSRYLVKRTGEKVFLECVQDMDHENMFWYRQDPGLGLRLIYFSYDVKMKEKGDIPEGYSVSREKKERFSLILESASTNQTSMYLCASSTGTVNNQPQHFGDGTRLSIL.

V gene TRBV27 combines with J gene TRBJ2-2, with 9 bases lining up with TRBD1. There are 15 residues in the CDR3. CDR1 is MNHEY, CDR2 SMNVEV, per germline (reference sequence). V lost 4 bases and J lost 7; bases outside the gene matches: 7. This CDR3 reads CASSSPGQGNGELFF. The CDR3 nucleotides are TGTGCCAGCAGTTCCCCGGGACAGGGAAACGGGGAGCTGTTTTTT.

The chain joins TRBV28 to TRBJ1-3, with 7 positions matching TRBD1. V dropped 6 bases and J dropped 0; count of bases not matched to a gene: 14. Germline V CDR1 and CDR2: MDHEN, SYDVKM. This CDR3 spans 18 amino acids. CDR3 protein: CASRTIGTAQYSGNTIYF. CDR3 in DNA: TGTGCCAGCAGGACAATCGGGACAGCACAATACTCTGGAAACACCATATATTTT.

This rearrangement joins TRBV7-6 to TRBJ2-3, with D hard to call. V lost 6 bases and J lost 0, with 7 bases in between. Germline V CDR1 and CDR2: SGHVS, FNYEAQ. This CDR3 is 13 amino acids long. The CDR3 sequence is CASRQASTDTQYF. DNA of the CDR3: TGTGCCAGCAGGCAGGCTAGCACAGATACGCAGTATTTT.

The gene calls are TRBV10-3 and TRBJ2-6, with TRBD1 matching over 10 bases. V shed 10 bases, J shed 0 bases, and the junction held 3 bases outside the gene matches. Germline-derived CDR1 and CDR2 are ENHRY and SYGVKD. CDR3 size: 15 residues. The CDR3 DNA reads TGTGCCACGGGACAGGGGTACTCTGGGGCCAACGTCCTGACTTTC. This codes for CATGQGYSGANVLTF.

The table lists this clone with a count of one. The gene calls are TRBV2 and TRBJ2-5; 7 bases align to TRBD2. J was trimmed by 4 bases and V by 1 base; bases with no gene match: 3. This CDR3 has 14 amino acids. The germline CDR1 and CDR2 sequences are SNHLY and FYNNEI. The chain's CDR3 is CASSEGLAVETQYF. The CDR3 nucleotides are TGTGCCAGCAGTGAAGGGCTAGCGGTAGAGACCCAGTACTTC.

This chain links TRBV7-8 with TRBJ1-1, with 8 bases that match TRBD1. This CDR3 is 13 amino acids long. Germline V CDR1 and CDR2: SGHVS, FQNEAQ. The ends lost 1 base at V and 6 bases at J; junction bases unmatched: 1. CDR3 protein: CASSLDRGAEAFF. The CDR3 region has the DNA TGTGCCAGCAGCTTAGACAGGGGGGCTGAAGCTTTCTTT.

The rearrangement uses TRBV28 and TRBJ2-4; maybe TRBD1 (5 bases). The CDR3 loop spans 17 amino acids. Germline CDR1 reads MDHEN; CDR2 reads SYDVKM. Trimming pared 2 bases from V and 2 bases from J, leaving 16 bases between. CDR3: CASSLIGQGKTKNIQYF. The CDR3 nucleotides read TGTGCCAGCAGTTTAATTGGTCAGGGAAAAACCAAAAACATTCAGTACTTC.

CDR3 region: CARSTSSTGGPYEQYF. The CDR3 nucleotides read TGTGCCAGAAGCACCTCCTCAACAGGGGGCCCTTACGAGCAGTACTTC. The chain is built from TRBV5-3 and TRBJ2-7; 9 bases line up with TRBD1. TRBV5-3 is annotated as an ORF whose role is uncertain. V shed 4 bases, J shed 4 bases, and the junction held 12 bases outside the gene matches. The CDR3 runs 16 residues.

This clone showed up just once. The chain couples TRBV19 to TRBJ2-1; TRBD1 matches at 10 bases. The CDR3 has 15 amino acids. V gave up 3 bases and J gave up 8 bases; unmatched junction bases: 7. Germline assignment: CDR1 LNHDA and CDR2 SQIVND (reference sequence). CDR3: CASSIGQGVGDEQFF. CDR3 bases: TGTGCCAGTAGTATCGGACAGGGGGTCGGAGATGAGCAGTTCTTC.

The J gene is TRBJ1-4, the V gene TRBV6-1; TRBD1 matches at 9 bases. Germline CDR1 is MNHNS and CDR2 is SASEGT. The CDR3 covers 17 residues. V shed 4 bases, J shed 0 bases, and the junction held 6 bases outside the gene matches. The CDR3 DNA is TGTGCCAGCAGTGGGGACAGGGAGGAAGCAACTAATGAAAAACTGTTTTTT. It codes for CASSGDREEATNEKLFF.

This chain uses TRBV6-1 with TRBJ1-2; D gene ambiguous. V lost 4 bases and J lost 4, with 13 bases in between. CDR3 length equals 14 residues. Germline CDR1 reads MNHNS; CDR2 reads SASEGT. The DNA of the CDR3 is TGTGCCAGCAGTGTCGAGTTGGAGCTCTATGGCTACACCTTC. It specifies CASSVELELYGYTF.

The gene calls are TRBV6-4 and TRBJ2-3, with TRBD1 matching over 10 bases. V lost 6 bases and J lost 1; bases outside the gene matches: 4. In germline, CDR1 is MRHNA, CDR2 SNTAGT. The CDR3 runs to 15 residues. CDR3: CASRAGTGGTDTQYF. In DNA, the CDR3 is TGTGCCAGCAGGGCCGGGACAGGGGGCACAGATACGCAGTATTTT.

The genes are TRBV6-1 and TRBJ2-7, with 12 bases aligning to TRBD2. V gave up 4 bases and J gave up 4 bases; unmatched junction bases: 2. Germline V gives CDR1 MNHNS, CDR2 SASEGT. There are 14 residues in the CDR3. CDR3 amino acids: CASSGLAGVYEQYF. In DNA form, the CDR3 reads TGTGCCAGCAGTGGACTAGCGGGAGTTTACGAGCAGTACTTC.

The V gene is TRBV5-6, the J gene TRBJ1-1, with D possibly TRBD1 on 5 matching bases. Germline CDR1 reads SGHDT; CDR2 reads YYEEEE. The V and J ends lost 4 bases and 1 base respectively, with 11 bases between them. CDR3 length: 14 residues. The CDR3 sequence: CASSVIDRNTEAFF. CDR3 DNA sequence: TGTGCCAGCAGCGTAATCGACAGGAACACTGAAGCTTTCTTT. Based on the CDR3 plus reference TRBV5-6 and TRBJ1-1, the full variable domain is DAGVTQSPTHLIKTRGQQVTLRCSPKSGHDTVSWYQQALGQGPQFIFQYYEEEERQRGNFPDRFSGHQFPNYSSELNVNALLLGDSALYLCASSVIDRNTEAFFGQGTRLTVV.

This sequence joins TRBV5-4 and TRBJ2-2; 8 positions agree with TRBD1. Germline trimming cut 5 bases from V and 6 bases from J; bases unmatched to any gene: 9. Germline V gives CDR1 SGHNT, CDR2 YYREEE (reference sequence). This CDR3 is built from 15 residues. CDR3 in amino acids: CASSSGTGIAGELFF. The CDR3 nucleotides read TGTGCCAGCAGTTCCGGGACAGGTATCGCCGGGGAGCTGTTTTTT. Complete variable domain (other parts from reference TRBV5-4 and TRBJ2-2): ETGVTQSPTHLIKTRGQQVTLRCSSQSGHNTVSWYQQALGQGPQFIFQYYREEENGRGNFPPRFSGLQFPNYSSELNVNALELDDSALYLCASSSGTGIAGELFFGEGSRLTVL.

The chain is built from TRBV9 and TRBJ2-2; 9 bases are shared with TRBD2. The CDR3 length is 19 residues. Germline values: CDR1 SGDLS, CDR2 YYNGEE. The J segment lost 4 bases and the V segment lost 4 bases, leaving 17 bases of the junction unmatched. CDR3 in amino acids: CASSPRLAGRFKGTGELFF. CDR3 DNA sequence: TGTGCCAGCAGCCCCCGCCTAGCGGGACGGTTTAAGGGCACCGGGGAGCTGTTTTTT. Drawing the rest from reference TRBV9 and TRBJ2-2, the complete variable domain is DSGVTQTPKHLITATGQRVTLRCSPRSGDLSVYWYQQSLDQGLQFLIQYYNGEERAKGNILERFSAQQFPDLHSELNLSSLELGDSALYFCASSPRLAGRFKGTGELFFGEGSRLTVL.

The gene calls are TRBV7-4 and TRBJ1-3; TRBD1 matches 10 bases. Germline CDR1 is SGHVT and CDR2 is SQSDAQ. V lost 6 bases and J lost 2; bases outside the gene matches: 10. This CDR3 is 17 amino acids long. The CDR3 loop reads CASRLPGQGLAGNTIYF. DNA of the CDR3: TGTGCCAGCAGACTTCCGGGACAGGGGTTGGCTGGAAACACCATATATTTT.

The chain recombines TRBV27 with TRBJ2-5; 7 nucleotides line up with TRBD1. With V trimmed by 0 bases and J by 1 base, 5 bases remained unmatched. Germline V gene lookup returns CDR1 MNHEY and CDR2 SMNVEV (reference sequence). The CDR3 totals 16 residues. The CDR3: CASSLSYRGSQETQYF. The CDR3 DNA reads TGTGCCAGCAGTTTATCGTACAGGGGATCCCAAGAGACCCAGTACTTC.